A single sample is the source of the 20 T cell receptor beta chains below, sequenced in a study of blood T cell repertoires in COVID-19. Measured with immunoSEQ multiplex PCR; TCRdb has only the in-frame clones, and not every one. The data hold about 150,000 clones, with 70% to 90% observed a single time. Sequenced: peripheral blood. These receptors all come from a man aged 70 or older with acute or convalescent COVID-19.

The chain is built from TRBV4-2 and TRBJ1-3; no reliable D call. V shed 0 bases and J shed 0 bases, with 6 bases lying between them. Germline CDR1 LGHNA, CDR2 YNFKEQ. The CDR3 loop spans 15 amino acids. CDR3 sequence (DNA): TGTGCCAGCAGCCAAGATGTATTCTCTGGAAACACCATATATTTT. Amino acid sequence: CASSQDVFSGNTIYF.

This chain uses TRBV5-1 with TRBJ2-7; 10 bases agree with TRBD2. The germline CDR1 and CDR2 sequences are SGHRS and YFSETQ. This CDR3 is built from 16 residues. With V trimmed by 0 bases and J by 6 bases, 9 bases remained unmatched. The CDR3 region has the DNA TGCGCCAGCAGCTTGGGGTGGATAGCGGGAGGATCCGAGCAGTACTTC. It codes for CASSLGWIAGGSEQYF. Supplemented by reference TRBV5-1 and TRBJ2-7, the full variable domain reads KAGVTQTPRYLIKTRGQQVTLSCSPISGHRSVSWYQQTPGQGLQFLFEYFSETQRNKGNFPGRFSGRQFSNSRSEMNVSTLELGDSALYLCASSLGWIAGGSEQYFGPGTRLTVT.

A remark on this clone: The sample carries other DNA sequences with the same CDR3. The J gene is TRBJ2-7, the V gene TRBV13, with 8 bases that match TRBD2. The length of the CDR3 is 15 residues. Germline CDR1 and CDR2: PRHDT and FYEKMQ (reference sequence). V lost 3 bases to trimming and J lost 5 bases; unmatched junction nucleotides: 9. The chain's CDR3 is CASSFIGGRGDEQYF. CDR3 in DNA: TGTGCCAGCAGCTTTATTGGGGGGCGGGGGGACGAGCAGTACTTC.

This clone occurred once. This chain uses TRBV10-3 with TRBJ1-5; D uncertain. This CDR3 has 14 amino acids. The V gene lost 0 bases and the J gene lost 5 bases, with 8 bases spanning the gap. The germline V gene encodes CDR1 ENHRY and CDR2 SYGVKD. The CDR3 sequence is CAISESTTDQPQHF. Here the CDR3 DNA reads TGTGCCATCAGTGAGTCGACAACGGATCAGCCCCAGCATTTT.

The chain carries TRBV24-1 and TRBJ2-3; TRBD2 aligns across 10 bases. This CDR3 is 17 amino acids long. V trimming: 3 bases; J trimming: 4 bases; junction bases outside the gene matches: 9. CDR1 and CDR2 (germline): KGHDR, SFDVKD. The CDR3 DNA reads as TGTGCCACCAGTGATGGTCTAGCGGGAGTATTCGCAGATACGCAGTATTTT. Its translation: CATSDGLAGVFADTQYF.

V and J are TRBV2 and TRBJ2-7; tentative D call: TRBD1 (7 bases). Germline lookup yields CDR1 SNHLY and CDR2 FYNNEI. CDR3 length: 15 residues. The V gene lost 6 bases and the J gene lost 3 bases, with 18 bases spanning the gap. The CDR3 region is CASRGRGVTNYEQYF. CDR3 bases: TGTGCCAGCAGGGGCAGGGGGGTGACAAACTACGAGCAGTACTTC.

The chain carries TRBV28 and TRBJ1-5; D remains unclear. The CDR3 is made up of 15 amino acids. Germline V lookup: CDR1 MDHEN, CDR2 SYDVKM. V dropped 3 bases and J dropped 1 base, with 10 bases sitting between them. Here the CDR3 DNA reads TGTGCCAGCAGTTTTAATGGTAGAAGCAATCAGCCCCAGCATTTT. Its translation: CASSFNGRSNQPQHF.

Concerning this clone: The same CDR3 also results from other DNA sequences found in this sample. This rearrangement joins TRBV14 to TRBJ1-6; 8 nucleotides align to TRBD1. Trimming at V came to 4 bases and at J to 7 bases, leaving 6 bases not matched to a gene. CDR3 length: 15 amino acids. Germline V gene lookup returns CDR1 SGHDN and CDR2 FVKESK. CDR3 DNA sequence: TGTGCCAGCAGCCCACAGACAGGGGTGAATTCACCCCTCCACTTT. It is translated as CASSPQTGVNSPLHF.

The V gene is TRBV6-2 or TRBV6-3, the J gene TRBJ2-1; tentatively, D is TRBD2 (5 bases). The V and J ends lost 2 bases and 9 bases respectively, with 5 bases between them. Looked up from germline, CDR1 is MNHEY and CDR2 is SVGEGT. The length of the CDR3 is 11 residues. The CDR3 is CASSYGGEQFF. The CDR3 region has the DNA TGTGCCAGCAGTTACGGAGGTGAGCAGTTCTTC.

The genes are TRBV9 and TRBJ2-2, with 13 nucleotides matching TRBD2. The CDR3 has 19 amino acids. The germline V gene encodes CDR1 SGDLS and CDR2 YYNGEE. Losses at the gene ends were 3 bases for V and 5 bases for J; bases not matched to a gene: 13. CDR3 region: CASSGARLAGGGGTGELFF. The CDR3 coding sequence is TGTGCCAGCAGCGGAGCAAGACTAGCGGGAGGAGGAGGGACCGGGGAGCTGTTTTTT.

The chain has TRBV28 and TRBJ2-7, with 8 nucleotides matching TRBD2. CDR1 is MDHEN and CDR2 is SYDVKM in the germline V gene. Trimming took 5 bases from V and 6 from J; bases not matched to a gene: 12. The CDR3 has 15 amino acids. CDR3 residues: CASSGADSGILEQYF. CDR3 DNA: TGTGCCAGCAGTGGAGCCGATAGCGGGATTCTCGAGCAGTACTTC.

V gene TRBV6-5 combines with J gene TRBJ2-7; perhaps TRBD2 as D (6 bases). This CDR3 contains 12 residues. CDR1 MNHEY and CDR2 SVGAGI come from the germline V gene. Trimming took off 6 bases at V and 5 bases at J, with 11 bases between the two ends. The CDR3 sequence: CASSFRGDEQYF. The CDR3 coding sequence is TGTGCCAGCAGCTTTCGCGGGGACGAGCAGTACTTC.

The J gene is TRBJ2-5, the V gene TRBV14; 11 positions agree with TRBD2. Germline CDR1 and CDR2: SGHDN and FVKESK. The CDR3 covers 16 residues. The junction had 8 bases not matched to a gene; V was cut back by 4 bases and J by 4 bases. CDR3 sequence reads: CASSPFSGRAGETQYF. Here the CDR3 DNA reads TGTGCCAGCAGCCCTTTTAGCGGGAGGGCTGGAGAGACCCAGTACTTC.

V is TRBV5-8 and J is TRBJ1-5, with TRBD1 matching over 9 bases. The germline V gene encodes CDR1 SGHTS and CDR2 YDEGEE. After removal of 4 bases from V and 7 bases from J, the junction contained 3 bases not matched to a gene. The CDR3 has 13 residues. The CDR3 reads CASSRDRDQPQHF. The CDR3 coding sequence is TGTGCCAGCAGCCGGGACAGGGACCAGCCCCAGCATTTT.

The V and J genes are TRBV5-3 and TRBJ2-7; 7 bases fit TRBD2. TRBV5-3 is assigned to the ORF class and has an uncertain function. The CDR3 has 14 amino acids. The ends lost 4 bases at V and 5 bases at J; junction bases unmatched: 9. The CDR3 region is CARSRSGNLDEQYF. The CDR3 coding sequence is TGTGCCAGAAGCCGGAGCGGGAATTTGGACGAGCAGTACTTC.

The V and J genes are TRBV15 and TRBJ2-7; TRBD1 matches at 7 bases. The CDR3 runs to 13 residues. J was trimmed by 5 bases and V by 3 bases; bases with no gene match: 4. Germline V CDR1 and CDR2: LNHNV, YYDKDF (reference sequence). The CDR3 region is CATSSYRGNEQYF. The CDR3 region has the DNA TGTGCCACCAGCAGTTACAGGGGCAACGAGCAGTACTTC.

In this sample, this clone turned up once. The CDR3 protein is CASSEGGAGYEQYF. The DNA of the CDR3 is TGCGCCAGCAGTGAGGGCGGGGCGGGCTACGAGCAGTACTTC. The rearrangement links TRBV10-2 to TRBJ2-7; D might be TRBD2 (6 bases). The germline gives CDR1 WSHSY, CDR2 SAAADI. V was pared by 2 bases and J by 3 bases, with 11 bases between. The CDR3 is made up of 14 amino acids.

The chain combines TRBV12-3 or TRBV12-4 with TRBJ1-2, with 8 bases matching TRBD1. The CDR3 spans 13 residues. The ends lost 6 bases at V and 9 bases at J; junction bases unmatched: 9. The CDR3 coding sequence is TGTGCCAGCAGCTGGACAGGGACCGGGAGCTACACCTTC. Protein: CASSWTGTGSYTF.

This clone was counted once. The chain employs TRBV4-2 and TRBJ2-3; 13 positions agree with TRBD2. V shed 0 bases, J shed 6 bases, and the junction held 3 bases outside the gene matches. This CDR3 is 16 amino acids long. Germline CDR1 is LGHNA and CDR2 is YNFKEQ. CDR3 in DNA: TGTGCCAGCAGCCAAGATTGGACTAGCGGGAGTGATACGCAGTATTTT. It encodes CASSQDWTSGSDTQYF.

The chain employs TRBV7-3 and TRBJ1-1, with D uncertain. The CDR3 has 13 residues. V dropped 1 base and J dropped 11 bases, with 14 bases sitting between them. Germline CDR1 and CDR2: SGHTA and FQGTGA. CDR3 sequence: CASSLKRGLEAFF. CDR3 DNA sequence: TGTGCCAGCAGCTTAAAACGGGGTTTAGAGGCTTTCTTT.